This is a list of T cell receptor beta chains from one sample in a study of post-analysis software for immune sequencing data. TCRdb recomputed calls from the PCR reads with MiXCR, one row per CDR3 protein. The sample includes about 540,000 distinct CDR3 sequences, approximately 34% of them seen just once. Sequencing input: blood. All receptors derive from a girl under 18 with multiple sclerosis. The CDR3 runs from the conserved cysteine through the conserved F or W.

J	V	CDR3
TRBJ2-7	TRBV5-1	CASSAYWGSYEQYF
TRBJ2-5	TRBV4-1	CASSQYPFSGEGTQYF
TRBJ1-1	TRBV5-1	CASSLATGAEAFF
TRBJ1-1	TRBV5-1	CASSVDRWNTEAFF
TRBJ2-3	TRBV20-1	CSARVSSPTSTDTQYF
TRBJ2-7	TRBV5-1	CASSLGSGTGAYEQYF
TRBJ1-2	TRBV9	CASSDRPNGELNYGYTF
TRBJ2-7	TRBV6-5	CASSQNRGAYEQYF
TRBJ1-5	TRBV7-9	CASSVYGHQPQHF
TRBJ2-7	TRBV29-1	CSVTPGALYEQYF
TRBJ1-2	TRBV4-1	CASSQIIDRTLTNYGYTF
TRBJ1-1	TRBV9	CASSPWVGTGDTEAFF
TRBJ2-3	TRBV5-6	CASSPESRGTDTQYF
TRBJ2-2	TRBV28	CASSTARAGTGELFF
TRBJ2-4	TRBV29-1	CSVGGGGDRENIQYF
TRBJ2-1	TRBV15	CATGSSYYNEQFF
TRBJ1-2	TRBV20-1	CSARSGGSNNNYGYTF
TRBJ2-3	TRBV5-6	CASTIFRGASTDTQYF
TRBJ1-1	TRBV5-5	CASSLEGVLYTEAFF
TRBJ2-7	TRBV21-1	CASSNLGDTYEQYF
TRBJ1-4	TRBV5-1	CASSLGTNSDQEKLFF
TRBJ2-3	TRBV11-2	CASSLASPRDTQYF
TRBJ1-6	TRBV6-4	CASSRDRGRDSPLHF
TRBJ1-2	TRBV6-1	CASSADRYNYGYTF
TRBJ2-7	TRBV9	CASSSRDSSSYEQYF
TRBJ2-5	TRBV5-1	CASSVGATGETQYF
TRBJ2-1	TRBV24-1	CATSDTGDTYNEQFF
TRBJ2-5	TRBV5-5	CASSSLKGEQETQYF
TRBJ1-1	TRBV4-2	CASSQERTTEAFF
TRBJ2-5	TRBV20-1	CSARHPNRPQKTQYF
TRBJ2-1	TRBV3-1	CASSQGEGYPYNEQFF
TRBJ2-1	TRBV2	CASSEAQSGGGNEQFF
TRBJ2-3	TRBV3-1	CASVGRRNTDTQYF
TRBJ2-2	TRBV25-1	CASSDPKGSNTGELFF
TRBJ2-3	TRBV20-1	CSARVNSGDTQYF
.	TRBV27	CASSFFGGGAYEQYF
TRBJ2-7	TRBV9	CASSRGDLDEQYF
TRBJ2-6	TRBV7-8	CASSNRDSSSGANVLTF
TRBJ2-7	TRBV20-1	CSARGGLGYEQYF
TRBJ2-5	TRBV28	CASVRQETQYF
TRBJ2-3	TRBV5-6	CASSSNRDRSTDTQYF
TRBJ2-5	TRBV10-3	CAIIGPGNEQYF
TRBJ2-5	TRBV11-2	CASSSILRGAIETQYF
TRBJ2-2	TRBV20-1	CGAEGGSGELFF
TRBJ2-7	TRBV10-2	CASSGSYEQYF
TRBJ1-1	TRBV6-6	CASNQAGDTEAFF
TRBJ1-2	TRBV7-9	CASSGQLNYGYTF
TRBJ2-7	TRBV6-5	CASSPYKDIRGYEQYF
TRBJ2-1	TRBV7-2	CASSSPSGGNEQFF
.	TRBV2	CASSWVRETQYF
TRBJ2-3	TRBV20-1	CSAPWGLAARTDTQYF
TRBJ1-1	TRBV29-1	CSVPGQGVSNTEAFF
TRBJ2-5	TRBV10-1	CASTREYEQYF
.	TRBV5-1	CASYDSSSYNEQYF
TRBJ2-1	TRBV12-3/TRBV12-4	CASTRQESYNEQFF
TRBJ2-3	TRBV5-1	CASGLTSGGAPDTQYF
TRBJ2-7	TRBV20-1	CSAREKGTAFYEQYF
TRBJ1-2	TRBV7-9	CASSHSGTSSDDYTF